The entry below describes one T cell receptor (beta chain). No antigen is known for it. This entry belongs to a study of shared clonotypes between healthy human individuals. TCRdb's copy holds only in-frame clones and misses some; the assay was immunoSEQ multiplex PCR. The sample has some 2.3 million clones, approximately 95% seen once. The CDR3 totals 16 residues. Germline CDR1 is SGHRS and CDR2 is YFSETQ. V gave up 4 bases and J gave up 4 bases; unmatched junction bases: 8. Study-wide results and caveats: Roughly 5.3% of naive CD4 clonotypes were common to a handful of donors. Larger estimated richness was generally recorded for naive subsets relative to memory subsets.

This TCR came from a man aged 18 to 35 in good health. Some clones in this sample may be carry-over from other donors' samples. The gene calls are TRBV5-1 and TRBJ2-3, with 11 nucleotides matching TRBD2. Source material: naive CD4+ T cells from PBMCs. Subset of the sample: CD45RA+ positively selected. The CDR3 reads CASSPGTSGRPDTQYF. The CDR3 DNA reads TGCGCCAGCAGCCCAGGGACTAGCGGCCGCCCAGATACGCAGTATTTT.